Described below is a single T cell receptor beta chain sequence and its context. Its specific antigen is unknown. The junction does not match germline at one end; this may be a read error. From a lookup of the germline V gene (reference sequence), CDR1 and CDR2 are DFQATT and SNEGSKA. The CDR3, from cysteine to phenylalanine, totals 18 residues. Only the CDR3 DNA stays, 54 bases, in frame from base 1. The donors were under 40 Caucasian individuals from Russia, aged 6 to 90 years, who were systemically healthy. Ten milliliters of peripheral blood were drawn from each donor into EDTA-treated Vacutainer tubes. Ficoll-Paque density-gradient centrifugation was used to isolate PBMCs, with at least 6.5 million obtained per sample. Total RNA, at least 5 micrograms per sample, was extracted from PBMCs with Trizol reagent. For every donor, an aliquot of PBMCs went through flow cytometry to measure the percentages of naive CD45RAhigh/CD27high T cells.

The library was generated by 5' RACE. The sequencer listed for this sample is Illumina HiSeq 2500. A second PCR of about 7 to 12 cycles was performed with a sample-barcoded 5' primer and a J-beta primer mix. Each TCR beta cDNA molecule received a unique molecular identifier from a template-switch 5' adaptor carrying 12 random nucleotides. Each sample yielded at least 2.5 million CDR3-containing paired-end reads. All of the RNA was converted into first-strand cDNA using the Mint cDNA synthesis kit, with a TRBC-specific oligonucleotide serving as the primer. After uracil-DNA glycosylase treatment, a first 18-cycle PCR used universal primers M1SS and BC2_uni_R on all cDNA. Per the source publication's procedure: For normalization, 1 million high-quality reads were randomly selected from each sample, with every read carrying a distinct molecular identifier. Reads sharing molecular identifiers were discarded rather than binned into consensus sequences. MiTCR, set to a Q25 quality threshold and the strictest error-elimination algorithm, was used for CDR3 identification, clonotype clustering and error correction. A nonparametric unseen species model using Euler transformation provided a lower-bound estimate of total TCR beta diversity. TCRdb handled the public reads itself, with Q25 trimming in fastp and clone calling in MiXCR, and kept productive beta chains. Entries that share a CDR3 protein sequence are merged under the most common genes and DNA. In this record, the V and J calls reflect TCRdb's handling and not the investigators' own analysis. The sample data list 1.5 million to 2 million distinct CDR3 sequences, and roughly 32% of these were observed just once. The ten largest make up over 9% of the sample.

The data were obtained in a study of blood T cells in healthy people across ages (dated by TCRdb to 2013 to 2016). Looking at the study overall: In model experiments, template switching captured about one uniquely barcoded TCR beta cDNA molecule for every two T cells. To track age-related changes in TCR beta repertoire diversity, the study relied on deep sequencing normalized with unique cDNA molecular identifiers. Donors were grouped into four age groups: young (average approximately 16 years), middle-aged (roughly 40), aged (62) and long-lived (approximately 78). To avoid experimental bias, donors of different ages were spread randomly across the sequencing lanes. The study analyzed two additional independent replicas of 1 million unique cDNA reads from the same blood draw for two donors, one aged 18 to 30 and one aged 80 or older.

General study outcomes and caveats: The percentage of naive T cells measured by flow cytometry correlated strongly with observed TCR beta diversity. As age increased, observed TCR beta diversity per million T cells dropped in a roughly linear way, and a significant reduction was already evident by age about 40. Estimates of total diversity based on one million sequenced T cells were regarded as lower bounds and as underestimates. Donor CMV infection status was unknown, potentially confounding age-related changes in expanded clonotypes. Compared with the aged group, the long-lived group had more naive CD4+ T cells, fewer expanded clones and increased TCR diversity, a pattern suggesting age selection. Bulk unsorted PBMC profiling prevented conclusive comparison of naive and antigen-experienced compartments.

This receptor chain uses TRBV20-1 and TRBJ2-6, with 9 junctional bases fitting TRBD2. The sequence came from a young woman in good health. The sample comprised blood. The sequenced DNA is TGCAGTGCTAGAGATAAAGCGGGAGGAAAGAGTGGGACCAACGTCCTGACTTTC. Its amino acids are CSARDKAGGKSGTNVLTF.